This TCR beta chain was found in a study of control samples from healthy donors and cancer patients. Sequencing used immunoSEQ multiplex PCR; TCRdb keeps in-frame clones, though not all of them. The sample's table shows about 190,000 clones. The CDR3 extends over 13 amino acids. CDR1 and CDR2 (germline): KGHSH, LQKENI. V dropped 2 bases and J dropped 8 bases, with 10 bases sitting between them. The V gene is TRBV18, the J gene TRBJ2-1, with unresolved D. The source of this sequence is a woman aged 30 to 39 in good health. Sequenced sample: blood. As DNA, the CDR3 is TGTGCCAGCTCACCAATCCTAGAGGATGAGCAGTTCTTC. This encodes CASSPILEDEQFF.